The source of this T cell receptor (beta chain) is a study of blood T cell repertoires in COVID-19. TCRdb's table, derived via immunoSEQ multiplex PCR, lists solely in-frame clones and lacks some. Among a few hundred thousand clones, 89% were seen once, and the ten largest hold approximately 8.8%. Adults between roughly 18 and 90 years of age took part from more than 20 US areas. Looked up from germline, CDR1 is GTSNPN and CDR2 is SVGIG (reference sequence). With V trimmed by 2 bases and J by 3 bases, 3 bases remained unmatched. The CDR3 runs 15 residues. This clonotype was obtained from a woman aged 40 to 55 who had recovered from COVID-19. The sample was PBMCs or T cells enriched from blood (not recorded which). The chain recombines TRBV30 with TRBJ2-1; 11 bases fit TRBD2. The CDR3 reads CAWSTGLAVYNEQFF. CDR3 coding DNA: TGTGCCTGGAGTACGGGACTAGCGGTCTACAATGAGCAGTTCTTC.